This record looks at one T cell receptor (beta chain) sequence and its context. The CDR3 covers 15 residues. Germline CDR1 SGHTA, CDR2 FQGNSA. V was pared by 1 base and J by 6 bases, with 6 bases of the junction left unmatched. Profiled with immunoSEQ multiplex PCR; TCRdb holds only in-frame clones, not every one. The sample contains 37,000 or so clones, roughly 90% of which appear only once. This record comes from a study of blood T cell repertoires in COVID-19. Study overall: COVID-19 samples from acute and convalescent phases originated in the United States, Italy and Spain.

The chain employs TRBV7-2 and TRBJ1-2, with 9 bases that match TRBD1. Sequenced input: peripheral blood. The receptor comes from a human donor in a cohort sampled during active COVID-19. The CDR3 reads CASSLGVGQGDGYTF. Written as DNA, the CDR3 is TGTGCCAGCAGCTTAGGTGTGGGACAGGGAGATGGCTACACCTTC.